This T cell receptor beta chain was retrieved from a study of cytomegalovirus exposure and HLA in healthy donors. The PCR made use of 60 Vbeta and 13 Jbeta primers. Only in-frame clones appear in the TCRdb table, and some are missing; sequencing was by immunoSEQ multiplex PCR. The sample has approximately 100,000 clones; about 74% are singletons. CDR3 size: 14 residues. From germline, CDR1 is SGHRS and CDR2 YFSETQ. With 0 bases removed from V and 2 bases from J, the gap between germline ends came to 8 bases. This chain links TRBV5-1 with TRBJ1-2; D is unclear. The sequence came from a man aged 55 to 70 in good health and CMV-seropositive. Sequenced sample: PBMCs. CDR3 loop: CASSLEPGNYGYTF. CDR3 in DNA: TGCGCCAGCAGCTTGGAGCCGGGAAACTATGGCTACACCTTC.